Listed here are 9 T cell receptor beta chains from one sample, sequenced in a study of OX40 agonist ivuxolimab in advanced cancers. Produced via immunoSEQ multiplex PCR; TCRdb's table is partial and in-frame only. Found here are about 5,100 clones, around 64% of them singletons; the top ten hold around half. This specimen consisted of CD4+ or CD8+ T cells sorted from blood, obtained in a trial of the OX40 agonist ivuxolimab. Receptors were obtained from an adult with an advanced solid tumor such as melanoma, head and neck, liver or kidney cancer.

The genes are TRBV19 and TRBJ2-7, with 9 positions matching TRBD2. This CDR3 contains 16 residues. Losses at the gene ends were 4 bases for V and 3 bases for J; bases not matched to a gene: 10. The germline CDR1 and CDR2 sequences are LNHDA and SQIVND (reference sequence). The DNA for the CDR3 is TGTGCCAGTAGTAGCTCATGGCGGGAGGGGAGCTACGAGCAGTACTTC. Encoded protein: CASSSSWREGSYEQYF.

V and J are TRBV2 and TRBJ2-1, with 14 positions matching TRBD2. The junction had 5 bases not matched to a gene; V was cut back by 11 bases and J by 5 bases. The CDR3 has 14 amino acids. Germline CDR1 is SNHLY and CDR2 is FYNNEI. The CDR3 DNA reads TGTGCCTGTTGGACTAGCGGGAGGAACAATGAGCAGTTCTTC. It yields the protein CACWTSGRNNEQFF.

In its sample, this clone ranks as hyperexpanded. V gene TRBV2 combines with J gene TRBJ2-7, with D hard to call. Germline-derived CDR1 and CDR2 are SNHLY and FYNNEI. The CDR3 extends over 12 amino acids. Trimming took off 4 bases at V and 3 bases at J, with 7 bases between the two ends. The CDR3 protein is CASSVRDYEQYF. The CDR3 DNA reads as TGTGCCAGCAGTGTTCGCGACTACGAGCAGTACTTC.

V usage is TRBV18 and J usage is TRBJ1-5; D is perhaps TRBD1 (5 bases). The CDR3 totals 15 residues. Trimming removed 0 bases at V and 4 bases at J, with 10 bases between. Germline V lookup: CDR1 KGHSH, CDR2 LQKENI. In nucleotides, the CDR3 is TGTGCCAGCTCACCACCCGGGGGGACTAATCAGCCCCAGCATTTT. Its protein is CASSPPGGTNQPQHF.

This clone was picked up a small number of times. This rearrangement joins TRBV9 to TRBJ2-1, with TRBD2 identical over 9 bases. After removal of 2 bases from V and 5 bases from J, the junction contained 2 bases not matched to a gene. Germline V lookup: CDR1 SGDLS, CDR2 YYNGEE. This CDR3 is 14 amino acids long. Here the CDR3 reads CASSVVAGDNEQFF. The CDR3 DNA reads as TGTGCCAGCAGCGTGGTAGCGGGAGACAATGAGCAGTTCTTC.

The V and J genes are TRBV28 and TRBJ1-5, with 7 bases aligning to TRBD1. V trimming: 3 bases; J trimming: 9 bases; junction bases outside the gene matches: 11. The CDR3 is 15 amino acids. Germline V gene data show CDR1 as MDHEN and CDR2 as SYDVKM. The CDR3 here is CASSFQGQTSWPQHF. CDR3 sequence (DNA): TGTGCCAGCAGTTTTCAGGGACAGACTTCGTGGCCCCAGCATTTT. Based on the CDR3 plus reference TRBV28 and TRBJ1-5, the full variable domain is DVKVTQSSRYLVKRTGEKVFLECVQDMDHENMFWYRQDPGLGLRLIYFSYDVKMKEKGDIPEGYSVSREKKERFSLILESASTNQTSMYLCASSFQGQTSWPQHFGDGTRLSIL.

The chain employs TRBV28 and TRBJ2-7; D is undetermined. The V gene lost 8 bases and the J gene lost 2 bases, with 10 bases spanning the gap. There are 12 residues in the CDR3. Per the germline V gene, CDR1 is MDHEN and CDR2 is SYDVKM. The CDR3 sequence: CASCPTAYEQYF. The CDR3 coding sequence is TGTGCCAGCTGTCCCACAGCCTACGAGCAGTACTTC.

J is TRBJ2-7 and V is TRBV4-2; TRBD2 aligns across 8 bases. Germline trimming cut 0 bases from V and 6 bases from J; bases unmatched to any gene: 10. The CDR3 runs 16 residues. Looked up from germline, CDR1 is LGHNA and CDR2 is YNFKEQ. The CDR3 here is CASSQDLREGLGEQYF. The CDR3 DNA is TGTGCCAGCAGCCAAGATCTCCGGGAGGGATTAGGCGAGCAGTACTTC.

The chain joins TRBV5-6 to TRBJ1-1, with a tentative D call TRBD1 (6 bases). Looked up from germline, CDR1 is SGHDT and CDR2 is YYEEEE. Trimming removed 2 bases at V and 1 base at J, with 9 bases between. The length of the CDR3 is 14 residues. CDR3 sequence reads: CASSFSGQNTEAFF. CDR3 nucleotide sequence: TGTGCCAGCAGCTTCTCGGGACAGAACACTGAAGCTTTCTTT.